The 6 T cell receptor beta chains presented below share a single source sample, sequenced in a study of response to subunit inactivated influenza vaccine. TCRdb redid the calling of the RT-PCR reads with MiXCR, one entry per CDR3 protein. This sample carries hundreds of thousands of distinct CDR3 sequences, approximately 11% of them seen once, and the ten largest clones take around 12%. This material consisted of PBMCs from blood, taken about 6 weeks after vaccination. These receptors all stem from a man aged 50 to 60 who received an inactivated influenza vaccine.

The CDR3 region is CASSPAFTNYGYTF. The CDR3 DNA sequence: TGTGCCAGCAGTCCCGCTTTTACTAACTATGGCTACACCTTC. The chain links TRBV6-1 to TRBJ1-2; no firm D call. In germline, CDR1 is MNHNS, CDR2 SASEGT. This CDR3 contains 14 residues. Trimming left V 5 bases short and J 0 bases short, with 10 bases between.

The chain is built from TRBV6-2 or TRBV6-3 and TRBJ2-5; D possibly uses TRBD1 or TRBD2 (5 bases each). CDR3 length: 15 residues. Germline V CDR1 and CDR2: MNHEY, SVGEGT. Trimming took 10 bases from V and 5 from J, leaving 23 bases between them. The CDR3 DNA follows: TGTGCCACCGGGAAAGGGGCCGTAGGTCGGGAGACCCAGTACTTC. Translated: CATGKGAVGRETQYF.

About this clonotype itself: Just one base apart from a much larger clone, this may be a read error. This chain uses TRBV20-1 with TRBJ2-1, with D hard to call. Germline V gene data show CDR1 as DFQATT and CDR2 as SNEGSKA (reference sequence). The CDR3 consists of 12 residues. Trimming took 6 bases from V and 6 from J, leaving 12 bases between them. This CDR3 reads CSAERLSNEQFF. The CDR3 bases are TGCAGTGCCGAGAGACTCTCCAATGAGCAGTTCTTC.

At least ten counts were recorded for this clonotype. This sequence joins TRBV11-1 and TRBJ2-3; maybe TRBD2 (6 bases). From germline, CDR1 is SGHAT and CDR2 FQDESV (reference sequence). The V gene lost 1 base and the J gene lost 5 bases, with 13 bases spanning the gap. The CDR3 contains 15 residues. The chain's CDR3 is CASSLDAGLKDTQYF. In DNA, the CDR3 is TGTGCCAGCAGCTTAGACGCGGGGCTCAAAGATACGCAGTATTTT.

The genes are TRBV20-1 and TRBJ2-1, with D unclear. The germline CDR1 and CDR2 sequences are DFQATT and SNEGSKA (reference sequence). Between the trimmed V and J ends, which lost 2 bases and 8 bases, there was a span of 10 bases. The CDR3 covers 12 residues. CDR3 in amino acids: CSARSVGDEQFF. In DNA form, the CDR3 reads TGCAGTGCTAGATCGGTAGGAGATGAGCAGTTCTTC.

There are many counts of this clonotype. The chain couples TRBV7-2 to TRBJ2-2; TRBD1 matches at 7 bases. This CDR3 comprises 14 residues. The junction had 6 bases not matched to a gene; V was cut back by 5 bases and J by 6 bases. Germline V gene sequence: CDR1 SGHTA, CDR2 FQGNSA. CDR3 region: CASSPNTGAGELFF. For the CDR3, the DNA is TGTGCCAGCAGCCCAAACACAGGGGCCGGGGAGCTGTTTTTT.